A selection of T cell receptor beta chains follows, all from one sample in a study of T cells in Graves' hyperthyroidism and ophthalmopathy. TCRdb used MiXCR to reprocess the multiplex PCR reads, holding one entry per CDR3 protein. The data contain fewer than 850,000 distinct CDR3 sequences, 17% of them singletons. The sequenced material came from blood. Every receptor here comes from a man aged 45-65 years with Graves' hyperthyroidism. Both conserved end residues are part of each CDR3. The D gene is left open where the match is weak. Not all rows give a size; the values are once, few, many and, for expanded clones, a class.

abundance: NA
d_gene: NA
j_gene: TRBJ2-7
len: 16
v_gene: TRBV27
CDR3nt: TGTGCCAGCAGTTTAACCTCGGAGGGTGGTCCCTACGAGCAGTACTTC
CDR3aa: CASSLTSEGGPYEQYF

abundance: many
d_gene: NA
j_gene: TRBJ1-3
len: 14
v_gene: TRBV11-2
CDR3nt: TGTGCCAGCAACTCTCGGGACATCGGAAACACCATATATTTT
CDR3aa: CASNSRDIGNTIYF

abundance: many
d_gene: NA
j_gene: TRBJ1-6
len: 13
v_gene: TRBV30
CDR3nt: TGTGCCTGGACGGTCGCGGGGGTAGCACCCCTCCACTTT
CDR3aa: CAWTVAGVAPLHF

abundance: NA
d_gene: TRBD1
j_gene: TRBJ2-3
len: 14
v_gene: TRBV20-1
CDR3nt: TGCAGTGCATTTCCGGGACAGGGGTCAGATACGCAGTATTTT
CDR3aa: CSAFPGQGSDTQYF

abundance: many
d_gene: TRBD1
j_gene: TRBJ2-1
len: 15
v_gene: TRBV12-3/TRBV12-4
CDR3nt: TGTGCCACTTCTAATAACAGGGGGTCCTACAATGAGCAGTTCTTC
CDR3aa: CATSNNRGSYNEQFF

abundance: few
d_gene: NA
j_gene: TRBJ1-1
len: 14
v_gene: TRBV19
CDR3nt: TGTGCCAGTAGTCCGGGACCGCCGAACACTGAAGCTTTCTTT
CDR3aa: CASSPGPPNTEAFF

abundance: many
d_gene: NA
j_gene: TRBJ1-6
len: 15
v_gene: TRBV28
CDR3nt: TGTGCCAGCAGTCCCCCTATATCCTATAATTCACCCCTCCACTTT
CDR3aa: CASSPPISYNSPLHF

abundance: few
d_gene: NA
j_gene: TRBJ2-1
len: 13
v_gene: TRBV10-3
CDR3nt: TGTGCCATCAGTGAGTTGAGGCAGAAGGAGCAGTTCTTC
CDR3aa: CAISELRQKEQFF

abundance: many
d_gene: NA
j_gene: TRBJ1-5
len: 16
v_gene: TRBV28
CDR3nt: TGTGCCAGCAGTTTGGAGGGTAGGTTGGTCAATCAGCCCCAGCATTTT
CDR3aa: CASSLEGRLVNQPQHF

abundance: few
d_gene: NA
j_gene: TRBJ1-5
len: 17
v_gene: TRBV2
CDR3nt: TGTGCCAGCAGTGAGACGAACAAGGGGGTACGCAATCAGCCCCAGCATTTT
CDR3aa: CASSETNKGVRNQPQHF

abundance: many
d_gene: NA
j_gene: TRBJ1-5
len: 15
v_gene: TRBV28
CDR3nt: TGTGCCAGCAGTTTCTTCAGCCGACGCTATCAGCCCCAGCATTTT
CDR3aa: CASSFFSRRYQPQHF

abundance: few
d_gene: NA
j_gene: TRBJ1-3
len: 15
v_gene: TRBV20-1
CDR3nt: TGCAGTGCTCCCCAGGCGGCCTTCTCTGGAAACACCATATATTTT
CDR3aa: CSAPQAAFSGNTIYF

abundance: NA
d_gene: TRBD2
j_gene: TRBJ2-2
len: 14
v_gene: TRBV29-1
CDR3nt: TGCAGCGTCTCAAGGACTAGCGACACCGGGGAGCTGTTTTTT
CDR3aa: CSVSRTSDTGELFF

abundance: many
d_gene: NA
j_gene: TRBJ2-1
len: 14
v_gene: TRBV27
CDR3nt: TGTGCCAGCAGTTTGCTGTCAGGGTCCAATGAGCAGTTCTTC
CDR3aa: CASSLLSGSNEQFF

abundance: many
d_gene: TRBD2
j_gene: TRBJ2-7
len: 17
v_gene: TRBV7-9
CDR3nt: TGTGCCAGCAGCTTAGGAAGGGGGACTAGTGTTCTCTACGAGCAGTACTTC
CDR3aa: CASSLGRGTSVLYEQYF

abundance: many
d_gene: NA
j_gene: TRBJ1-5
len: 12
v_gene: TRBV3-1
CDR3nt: TGTGCCAGCAGCCAAGCAATCGGACCTAAGCATTTT
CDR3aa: CASSQAIGPKHF

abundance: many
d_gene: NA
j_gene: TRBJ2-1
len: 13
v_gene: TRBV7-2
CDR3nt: TGTGCCAGCAGCTTAGCGCTAGGCCGGGACCCGTTCTTC
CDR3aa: CASSLALGRDPFF

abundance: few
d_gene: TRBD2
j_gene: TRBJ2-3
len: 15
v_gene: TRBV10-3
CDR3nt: TGTGCCATCCGGGAGGAGGGAGGGCTTGCAGATACGCAGTATTTT
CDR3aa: CAIREEGGLADTQYF

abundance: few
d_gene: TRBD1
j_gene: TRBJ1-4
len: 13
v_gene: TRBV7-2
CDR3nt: TGTGCCAGCAGCTGGACAGGGGGTGAAAAACTGTTTTTT
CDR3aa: CASSWTGGEKLFF

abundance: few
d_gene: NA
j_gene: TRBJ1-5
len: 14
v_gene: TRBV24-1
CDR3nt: TGTGCCACCAGTGAGGACGCTAGCAATCAGCCCCAGCATTTT
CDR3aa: CATSEDASNQPQHF

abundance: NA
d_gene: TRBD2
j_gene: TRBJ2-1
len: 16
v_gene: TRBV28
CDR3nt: TGTGCCAGCAGTGGAAACGGACTAGCGGGAATTAATGAGCAGTTCTTC
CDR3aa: CASSGNGLAGINEQFF

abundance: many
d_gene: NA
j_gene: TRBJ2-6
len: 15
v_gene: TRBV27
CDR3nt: TGTGCCAGCAGGGGACGCATCTCTGGGGCCAACGTCCTGACTTTC
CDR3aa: CASRGRISGANVLTF

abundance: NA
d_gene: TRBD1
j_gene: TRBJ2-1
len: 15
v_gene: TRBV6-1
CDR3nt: TGTGCCAGCAGTCCACAGGGGTACGACTACAATGAGCAGTTCTTC
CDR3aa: CASSPQGYDYNEQFF

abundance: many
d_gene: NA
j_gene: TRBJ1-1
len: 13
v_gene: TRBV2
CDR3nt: TGTGCCAGCACTAGAGGACAGAACTATGAAGCTTTCTTT
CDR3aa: CASTRGQNYEAFF

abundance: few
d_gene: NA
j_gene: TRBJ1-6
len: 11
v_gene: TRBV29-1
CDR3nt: TGCAGCGTTGAAGAAGGTCTAACCCTCCACTTT
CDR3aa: CSVEEGLTLHF

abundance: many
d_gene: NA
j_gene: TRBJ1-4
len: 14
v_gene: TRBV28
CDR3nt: TGTGCCAGCAGTTCGGGGAAAACTAATGAAAAACTGTTTTTT
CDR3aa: CASSSGKTNEKLFF

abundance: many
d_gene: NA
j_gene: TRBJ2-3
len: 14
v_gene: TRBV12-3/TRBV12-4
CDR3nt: TGTGCCAGCAGTGCCAGTCGTAGCACAGATACGCAGTATTTT
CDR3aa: CASSASRSTDTQYF

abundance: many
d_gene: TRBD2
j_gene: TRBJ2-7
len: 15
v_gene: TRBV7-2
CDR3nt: TGTGCCAGCAGCTTTCCTACTAGCGGGAGAGACGAGCAGTACTTC
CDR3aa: CASSFPTSGRDEQYF

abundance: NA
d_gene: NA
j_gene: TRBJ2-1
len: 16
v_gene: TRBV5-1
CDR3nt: TGCGCCAGCAGCTTGGGCGTTGGGGGCTCCTACAATGAGCAGTTCTTC
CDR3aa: CASSLGVGGSYNEQFF

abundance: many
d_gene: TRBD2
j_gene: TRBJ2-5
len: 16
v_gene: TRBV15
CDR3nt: TGTGCCACCAGCAGATACAGCGGGAGGGCCTTTGAGACCCAGTACTTC
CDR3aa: CATSRYSGRAFETQYF

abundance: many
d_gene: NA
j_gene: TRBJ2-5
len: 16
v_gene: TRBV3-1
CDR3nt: TGTGCCAGCAGCCAAGAGTCAGGGGCATACCAAGAGACCCAGTACTTC
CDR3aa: CASSQESGAYQETQYF

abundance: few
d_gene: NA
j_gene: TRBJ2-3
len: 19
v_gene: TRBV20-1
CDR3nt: TGCAGTGCTAGACCCTTTATTGGCCGGCGGGCGCAGAGCACAGATACGCAGTATTTT
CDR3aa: CSARPFIGRRAQSTDTQYF

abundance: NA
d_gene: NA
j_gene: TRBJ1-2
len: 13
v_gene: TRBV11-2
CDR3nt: TGTGCCAGCAGCTTACCGGGTTTAACGGGCTACACCTTC
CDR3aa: CASSLPGLTGYTF

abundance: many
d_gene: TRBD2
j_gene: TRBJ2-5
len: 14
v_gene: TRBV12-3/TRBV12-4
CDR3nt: TGTGCCAGCAACAAGGCGGGAGGAGGAGAGACCCAGTACTTC
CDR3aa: CASNKAGGGETQYF

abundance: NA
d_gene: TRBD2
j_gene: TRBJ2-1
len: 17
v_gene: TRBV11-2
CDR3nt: TGTGCCAGCAGCTTAGTGACTAGCGGGGGGATTAACAATGAGCAGTTCTTC
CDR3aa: CASSLVTSGGINNEQFF

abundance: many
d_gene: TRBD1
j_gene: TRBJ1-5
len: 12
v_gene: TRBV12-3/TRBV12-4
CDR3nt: TGTGCCAGCAGTCGGGACAGTGGCAATCAACATTTT
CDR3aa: CASSRDSGNQHF

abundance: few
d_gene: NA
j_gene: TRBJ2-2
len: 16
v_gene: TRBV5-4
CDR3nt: TGTGCCAGCAGCCCTGCGGACAGACTAAACACCGGGGAGCTGTTTTTT
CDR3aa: CASSPADRLNTGELFF

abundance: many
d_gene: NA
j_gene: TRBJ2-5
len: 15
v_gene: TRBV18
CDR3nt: TGTGCCAGCTCACCCTTTGGGGGGAACCAAGAGACCCAGTACTTC
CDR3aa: CASSPFGGNQETQYF

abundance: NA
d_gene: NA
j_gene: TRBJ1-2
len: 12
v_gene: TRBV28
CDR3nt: TGTGCCAGCAGTTTATGGCACCGAGGCTACACCTTC
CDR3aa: CASSLWHRGYTF

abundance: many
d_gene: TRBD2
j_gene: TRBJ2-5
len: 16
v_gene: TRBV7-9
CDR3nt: TGTGCCAGCAGCGCCGGGACTAGCGGGAGAAGGGAGACCCAGTACTTC
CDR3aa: CASSAGTSGRRETQYF

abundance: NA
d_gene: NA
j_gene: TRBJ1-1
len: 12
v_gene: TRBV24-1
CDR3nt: TGTGCCACCAGTGACAGGGGAAATGAAGCTTTCTTT
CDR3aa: CATSDRGNEAFF

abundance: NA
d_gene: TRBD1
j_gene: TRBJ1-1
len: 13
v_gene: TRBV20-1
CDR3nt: TGCAGTGCTTATCCAGGGGGCCGCACTGAAGCTTTCTTT
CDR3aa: CSAYPGGRTEAFF

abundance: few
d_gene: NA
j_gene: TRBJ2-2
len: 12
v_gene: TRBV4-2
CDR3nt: TGTGCCAGCAGCCACGCAGAGGGGGAGCTGTTTTTT
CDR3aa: CASSHAEGELFF

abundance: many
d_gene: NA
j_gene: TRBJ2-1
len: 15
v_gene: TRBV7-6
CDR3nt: TGTGCCAGCAGCGCGCCGGCGGAAACCTACAATGAGCAGTTCTTC
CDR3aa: CASSAPAETYNEQFF

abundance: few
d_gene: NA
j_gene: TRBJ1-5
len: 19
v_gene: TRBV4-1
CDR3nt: TGCGCCAGCAGCCAAGATTGGGCAGGGACTGTTCCTTTCAATCAGCCCCAGCATTTT
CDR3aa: CASSQDWAGTVPFNQPQHF

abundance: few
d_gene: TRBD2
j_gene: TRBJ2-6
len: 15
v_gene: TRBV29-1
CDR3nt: TGCAGCGTTGACAGCGGGATCCCTGGGGCCAACGTCCTGACTTTC
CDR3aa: CSVDSGIPGANVLTF

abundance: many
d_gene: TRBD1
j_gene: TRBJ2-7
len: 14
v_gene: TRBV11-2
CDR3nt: TGTGCCAGCAGCTTAGTGACAGGGGTCTACGAGCAGTACTTC
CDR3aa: CASSLVTGVYEQYF

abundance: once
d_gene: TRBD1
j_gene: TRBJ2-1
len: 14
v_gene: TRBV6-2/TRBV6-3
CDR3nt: TGTGCCAGCAGGGTTGACAGGGGATGGAATGAGCAGTTCTTC
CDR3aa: CASRVDRGWNEQFF

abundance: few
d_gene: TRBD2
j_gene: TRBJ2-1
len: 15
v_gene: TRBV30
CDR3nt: TGTGCCTGGAGTGCCCTAGCGGGAGTCACAGGGGAGCAGTTCTTC
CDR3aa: CAWSALAGVTGEQFF

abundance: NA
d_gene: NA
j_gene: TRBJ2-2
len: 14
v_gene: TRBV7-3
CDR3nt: TGTGCCAGCCAGCGGACAACGAACACCGGGGAGCTGTTTTTT
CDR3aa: CASQRTTNTGELFF